Following are 7 T cell receptor beta chains from one sample sequenced in a study of Ad26.COV2.S vaccination and SARS-CoV-2 variants. Sequencing was performed with immunoSEQ multiplex PCR; in TCRdb, only in-frame clones are kept and a portion is missing. Among about 420,000 clones listed, around nine tenths were seen once. Treatment noted: around 19 received Ad26.COV2.S at low or high dose, single or two shots; several received placebo; per-sample allocation not given. After the first vaccine or placebo injection, samples were drawn on day 63. Sequencing was performed on peripheral blood, taken in a trial of Ad26.COV2.S vaccine versus placebo. The receptors were gathered from a person between 18 and 59 years old who received the Ad26.COV2.S COVID-19 vaccine or a placebo.

A single count supports this clone. V gene TRBV29-1 combines with J gene TRBJ2-5; D is ambiguous. Trimming stripped 1 base from V and 5 bases from J, with 8 bases between. Germline V gene data show CDR1 as SQVTM and CDR2 as ANQGSEA. The CDR3 runs to 12 residues. In DNA form, the CDR3 reads TGCAGCGTTGAAGGGGTGCGGGAGACCCAGTACTTC. It specifies CSVEGVRETQYF.

The rearrangement joins TRBV4-1 to TRBJ1-6; D is uncertain. The V and J ends lost 3 bases and 7 bases respectively, with 16 bases between them. The germline gives CDR1 MGHRA, CDR2 YSYEKL. The CDR3 extends over 16 amino acids. The CDR3 coding sequence is TGCGCCAGCAGCCAGCCGTGGGCCGCGCGGAATTCACCCCTCCACTTT. Translation gives CASSQPWAARNSPLHF.

The chain links TRBV11-2 to TRBJ2-5, with TRBD2 matching 10 bases. The CDR3 extends over 18 amino acids. The V gene's germline CDR1 is SGHAT and CDR2 FQNNGV. Losses at the gene ends were 4 bases for V and 2 bases for J; bases not matched to a gene: 13. The CDR3 region is CASSSRLLSGGRQETQYF. The CDR3, as DNA: TGTGCCAGCAGCTCCCGATTGCTTAGCGGGGGGAGACAAGAGACCCAGTACTTC.

This clone was detected once. This chain connects TRBV4-3 to TRBJ2-1; D may be TRBD2 (5 bases). Trimming cost V 1 base and J 10 bases, with 17 bases left between them. This CDR3 spans 15 amino acids. CDR1 and CDR2 (germline): LGHNA, YSLEER. The chain's CDR3 is CASSQGRRTREEQFF. The DNA for the CDR3 is TGCGCCAGCAGCCAAGGGAGGCGGACCCGGGAAGAGCAGTTCTTC.

The rearrangement joins TRBV4-1 to TRBJ1-2; D not certain. V lost 3 bases and J 2 bases, leaving 16 bases between the germline ends. Germline values: CDR1 MGHRA, CDR2 YSYEKL. The CDR3 has 16 residues. The DNA of the CDR3 is TGCGCCAGCAGCCACGGACGGGTGGAGGTGAACTATGGCTACACCTTC. This gives the protein CASSHGRVEVNYGYTF.

V usage is TRBV7-9 and J usage is TRBJ2-7, with D tentatively TRBD1 (5 bases). Trimming left V 5 bases short and J 2 bases short, with 16 bases between. Germline CDR1 is SEHNR and CDR2 is FQNEAQ (reference sequence). The CDR3 length is 15 residues. The CDR3 sequence is CASSGRVASTYEQYF. CDR3 in DNA: TGTGCCAGCAGCGGCAGGGTGGCAAGTACCTACGAGCAGTACTTC.

The chain joins TRBV6-2 or TRBV6-3 to TRBJ2-3; the match to TRBD2 covers 7 bases. V shed 2 bases, J shed 5 bases, and the junction held 7 bases outside the gene matches. Germline V gene data show CDR1 as MNHEY and CDR2 as SVGEGT. CDR3 length: 15 residues. The CDR3 DNA sequence: TGTGCCAGCAGTTACCGCCCGGCGGGAGAAGATACGCAGTATTTT. Translation: CASSYRPAGEDTQYF.